This TCR beta chain was captured in a study of Graves' ophthalmopathy and Graves' hyperthyroidism (dated by TCRdb to about 2018). Context from the whole study: Peripheral blood samples were taken at the time of initial diagnosis, before any treatment was given. Once sampling was done, hyperthyroidism patients were given methimazole at a starting dose of 30 mg daily, while ophthalmopathy patients were given high-dose intravenous methylprednisolone. To explore V-J signatures that separate ophthalmopathy from hyperthyroidism, a discovery set of about a hundred patients was enrolled, consisting of 40 to 45 with ophthalmopathy and around 60 with stable hyperthyroidism. In total, 135 blood samples were TCR-sequenced: 40 to 45 ophthalmopathy, approximately 80 hyperthyroidism and approximately 17 hyperthyroidism-to-ophthalmopathy patients. In over 5 hyperthyroidism patients, the T-cell repertoire of thyroid tissue was compared with the T-cell repertoire of blood. The study used TCR beta repertoire signatures to distinguish Graves' ophthalmopathy from Graves' hyperthyroidism and to predict progression to ophthalmopathy. For independent validation, a separate cohort was made up of roughly 19 hyperthyroidism patients plus 17 patients who later progressed from hyperthyroidism to ophthalmopathy. The paper as a whole reports these results and caveats: Sample size was not predetermined statistically, and investigators were not blinded to group allocation. In validation, the model predicted ophthalmopathy progression with about 70% sensitivity and about 73% specificity; some 13 predicted patients were CT-confirmed with GO in a median of roughly 6.8 months. Most expanded thyroid clonotypes with frequency above 0.001 were also detected in blood, suggesting blood repertoires may reflect the thyroid immune response. In cross-validation, the 13-signature model distinguished ophthalmopathy from stable hyperthyroidism with about 90% sensitivity and approximately 81% specificity, while in the test set the corresponding values were around 79% and 71%.

Ophthalmopathy patients had moderately to severely active disease, Clinical Activity Score of at least 3, NOSPECS grade of at least 4, and disease duration under 3 months. Patients with other autoimmune diseases, uncontrolled infections, pregnancy or lactation were excluded. Diagnosis was based on clinical symptoms, serum thyroxine, TRAb, thyroid ultrasound and orbital computed tomography. PBMCs were isolated from more than 8 ml of fresh peripheral blood by Ficoll-Paque density gradient centrifugation. Trizol reagent was used to extract the total RNA, and its quality was then checked on an Agilent 2100 Bioanalyzer. Sequences SNHLY (CDR1) and FYNNEI (CDR2) are obtained from the germline V gene. The CDR3 spans 16 residues, from the cysteine through the phenylalanine. The CDR3 DNA has 48 bases and is translated from base 1. V loses 6 bases of germline sequence and J loses 2 bases, and the interval between the two ends is 17 bases.

For repertoire sequencing, the TCR beta CDR3 regions were amplified from RNA transcripts. The first round was an RT-PCR using HTBI primers with the Qiagen OneStep RT-PCR kit, and this first round was followed by a second-round multiplex PCR, then size selection and purification. Libraries were sequenced on an Illumina HiSeq2000 using paired-end 100 bp reads. The original methods were these. SOAPnuke was used to process the reads, throwing out any read that had adapters, had uncalled bases, had a mean Phred below 15, or lacked an exact constant-primer or identifier match. High-quality paired reads were merged with COPE v1.2.5. Unique nucleotide sequences were defined as clonotypes and aligned to IMGT TRB V, D and J references using MiTCR v1.1. The analysis was limited to V-J combinations with a frequency above 0.0001, which together covered around 99% of the repertoires. For each V-J combination, a TCR clonal expansion and chaos score was defined as F50 clonal expansion divided by the chaos observed in the TCRdist matrix. Welch's t-statistics and random forest were used to reduce features to 13 V-J combinations, which were fed into a naive Bayes classifier. Thyroid-blood repertoire similarity was quantified with the Morisita-Horn index. TCRdb reworked the public reads: Q25 trimming with fastp, MiXCR clone assembly, productive beta chains retained. Every entry covers one CDR3 protein and lists the most common genes and DNA from its rows. It is TCRdb's table, rather than the study itself, that gives the V and J calls and clone size. This sample has over 45,000 distinct CDR3 sequences in its table, and 50% to 65% of those were observed once. The ten largest clonotypes hold about 25% of the sample.

This clonotype was picked up one time. Its antigen has not been determined. Within one base of it there is no much larger clone, and no base qualities were kept. One read yields weak evidence. Recombination linked TRBV2 to TRBJ1-3; TRBD1 might be the D gene, on 6 matching bases. Material: peripheral blood. The receptor's source is an adult man with Graves' ophthalmopathy. CDR3 protein: CASSWGDIRPGNTIYF. The nucleotide sequence reads TGTGCCAGCAGCTGGGGGGACATCCGCCCTGGAAACACCATATATTTT.